This is a list of T cell receptor beta chains from one sample in a study of cytomegalovirus exposure and HLA in healthy donors. Repertoires were generated with immunoSEQ multiplex PCR, while TCRdb's copy carries only in-frame clones and drops some. In the table there are some 100,000 clones, 70% to 80% of which are singletons. The sample comprised PBMCs. Receptors were obtained from a woman between 18 and 29 years old in good health and CMV-seropositive. CDR3s include the opening cysteine and the closing phenylalanine or tryptophan. Size is stated for part of the rows, as once, few or many counts, or as a class when the clone is expanded.

CAISTPVSYEQYF TRBJ2-7 TRBV10-3 .
CASSAESGFSEQYF TRBJ2-7 TRBV7-2 .
CAWSFSYEQYF TRBJ2-7 TRBV30 .
CASSAGSGVAGELFF TRBJ2-2 TRBV9 .
CATLDRGLGEQFF TRBJ2-1 TRBV4-1 .
CAWSVPIRTSAFLYNEQFF TRBJ2-1 TRBV30 .
CASSLGLPYGYTF TRBJ1-2 TRBV5-6 .
CASTIIAGVQETQYF TRBJ2-5 TRBV28 once
CASSLDAGSSYNEQFF TRBJ2-1 TRBV7-2 .
CASRGRAGANVLTF TRBJ2-6 TRBV6-5 .
CASSPTGFF TRBJ1-1 TRBV18 .
CASSHTLGLAVNTGELFF TRBJ2-2 TRBV4-3 .
CASSSGTSVNTGELFF TRBJ2-2 TRBV7-3 .
CASSFLAEGDTQYF TRBJ2-3 TRBV28 few
CASSALGSSTDTQYF TRBJ2-3 TRBV6-4 few
CASSTTGLGGYTF TRBJ1-2 TRBV9 .
CASSLTSSDHEQYF TRBJ2-7 TRBV5-4 .
CASSLGPPGANVLTF TRBJ2-6 TRBV7-2 .
CASISEPTVQSGYTF TRBJ1-2 TRBV6-1 few
CASTGIYNSPLHF TRBJ1-6 TRBV6-1 .
CASSQAGTSTDTQYF TRBJ2-3 TRBV4-3 .
CAWSLSYNEQFF TRBJ2-1 TRBV30 .
CASSPQGPKEEKLFF TRBJ1-4 TRBV18 .
CASSPGREKVWEQYF TRBJ2-7 TRBV18 .
CSPYYVGNTEAFF TRBJ1-1 TRBV29-1 .
CASSLGDRVDEQFF TRBJ2-1 TRBV5-1 .
CASSPWTSGSYNEQFF TRBJ2-1 TRBV27 .